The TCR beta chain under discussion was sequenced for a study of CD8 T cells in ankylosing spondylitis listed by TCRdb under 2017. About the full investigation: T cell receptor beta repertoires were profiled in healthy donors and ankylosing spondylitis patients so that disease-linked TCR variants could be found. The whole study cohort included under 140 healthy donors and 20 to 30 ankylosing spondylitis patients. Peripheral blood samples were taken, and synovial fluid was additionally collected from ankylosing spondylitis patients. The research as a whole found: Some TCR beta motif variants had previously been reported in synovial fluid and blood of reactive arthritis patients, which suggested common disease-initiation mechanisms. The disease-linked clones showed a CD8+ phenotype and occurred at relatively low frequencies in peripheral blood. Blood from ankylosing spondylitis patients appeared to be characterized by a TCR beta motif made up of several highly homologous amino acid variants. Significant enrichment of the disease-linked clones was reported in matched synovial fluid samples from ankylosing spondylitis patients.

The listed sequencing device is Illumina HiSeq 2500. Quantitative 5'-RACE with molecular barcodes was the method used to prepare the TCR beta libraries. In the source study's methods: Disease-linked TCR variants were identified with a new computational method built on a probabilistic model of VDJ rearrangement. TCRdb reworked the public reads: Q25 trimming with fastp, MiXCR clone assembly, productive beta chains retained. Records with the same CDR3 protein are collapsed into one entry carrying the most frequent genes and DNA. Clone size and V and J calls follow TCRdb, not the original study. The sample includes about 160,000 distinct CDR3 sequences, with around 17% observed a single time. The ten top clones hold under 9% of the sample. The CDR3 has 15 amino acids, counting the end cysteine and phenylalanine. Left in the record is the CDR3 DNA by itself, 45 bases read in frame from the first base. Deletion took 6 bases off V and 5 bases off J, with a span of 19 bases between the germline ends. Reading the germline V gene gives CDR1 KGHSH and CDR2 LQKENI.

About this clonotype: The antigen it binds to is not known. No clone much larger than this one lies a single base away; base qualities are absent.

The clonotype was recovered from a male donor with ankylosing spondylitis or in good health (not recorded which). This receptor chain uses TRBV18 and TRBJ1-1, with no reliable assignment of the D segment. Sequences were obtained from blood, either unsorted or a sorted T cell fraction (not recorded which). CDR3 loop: CASSPNGPPETEAFF. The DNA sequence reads TGTGCCAGCTCCCCGAACGGCCCACCGGAGACTGAAGCTTTCTTT. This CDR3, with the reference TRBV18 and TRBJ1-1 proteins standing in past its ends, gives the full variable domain NAGVMQNPRHLVRRRGQEARLRCSPMKGHSHVYWYRQLPEEGLKFMVYLQKENIIDESGMPKERFSAEFPKEGPSILRIQQVVRGDSAAYFCASSPNGPPETEAFFGQGTRLTVV.